Below are 20 T cell receptor beta chains sequenced from a single sample in a study of regulatory T cells in long-lasting Graves disease. Time point specified: persistent/refractory GD, antithyroid drugs over 5 years with positive TRAb. From PBMCs, RNA was extracted and then used to make the TCR library. The TCR beta library used iRepertoire HTBI primers with Arm-PCR amplification of CDR3. TCRdb passed the multiplex PCR reads through MiXCR, listing each CDR3 protein once. The table shows 700,000 or so distinct CDR3 sequences, with roughly 30% occurring only once. Specimen: peripheral blood mononuclear cells (PBMCs), collected when the disease was refractory, from a patient treated with antithyroid drugs. The receptors were gathered from a female donor with Graves disease.

This clonotype turned up a few times. This chain connects TRBV6-1 to TRBJ1-5, with 7 bases that match TRBD1. Germline-derived CDR1 and CDR2 are MNHNS and SASEGT. CDR3 length equals 15 residues. The V segment lost 7 bases and the J segment 2 bases; nucleotides outside the gene matches: 8. The CDR3 protein is CASTSLTGGNQPQHF. For the CDR3, the DNA is TGTGCCAGCACCTCCCTAACAGGGGGCAATCAGCCCCAGCATTTT.

The chain uses TRBV20-1 and TRBJ2-7; D tentatively fits TRBD1 or TRBD2 (5 bases each). Deletions cut 3 bases from V and 2 bases from J, with 17 bases between. Germline CDR1 is DFQATT and CDR2 is SNEGSKA (reference sequence). The CDR3 has 15 residues. CDR3 nucleotides: TGCAGTGCTAGTTCCCCCGGGGACCGGCCCTACGAGCAGTACTTC. Protein sequence: CSASSPGDRPYEQYF.

This clonotype has a count of ten or more. The chain joins TRBV12-3 or TRBV12-4 to TRBJ1-2; 8 positions match TRBD1. This CDR3 contains 14 residues. The junction had 5 bases not matched to a gene; V was cut back by 6 bases and J by 2 bases. The CDR3 DNA sequence: TGTGCCAGCAGCCATCGACAGGGGAACTATGGCTACACCTTC. Amino acid sequence: CASSHRQGNYGYTF.

J is TRBJ1-1 and V is TRBV30; weak D call: TRBD1 (5 bases). Trimming took 0 bases from V and 5 from J, leaving 10 bases between them. Per germline, CDR1 GTSNPN and CDR2 SVGIG (reference sequence). CDR3 length: 13 residues. DNA of the CDR3: TGTGCCTGGAGTGTTTTGTCAGGGACTGAAGCTTTCTTT. Its translation is CAWSVLSGTEAFF.

The DNA of the CDR3 is TGTGCCAGCAGCCCGACTAGCGGGAGGCCGAACACCGGGGAGCTGTTTTTT. This translates into CASSPTSGRPNTGELFF. This chain uses TRBV12-3 or TRBV12-4 with TRBJ2-2; 13 bases agree with TRBD2. Trimming took 6 bases from V and 0 from J; bases not matched to a gene: 4. The CDR3 contains 17 residues.

The chain employs TRBV7-2 and TRBJ1-1; the match to TRBD1 covers 12 bases. J was trimmed by 9 bases and V by 0 bases; bases with no gene match: 5. CDR1 and CDR2 (germline): SGHTA, FQGNSA. This CDR3 comprises 15 residues. CDR3: CASSLAGTGGEQAFF. As DNA, the CDR3 is TGTGCCAGCAGCTTAGCCGGGACAGGGGGCGAACAAGCTTTCTTT. The complete variable domain, with remaining parts taken from reference TRBV7-2 and TRBJ1-1, reads GAGVSQSPSNKVTEKGKDVELRCDPISGHTALYWYRQSLGQGLEFLIYFQGNSAPDKSGLPSDRFSAERTGGSVSTLTIQRTQQEDSAVYLCASSLAGTGGEQAFFGQGTRLTVV.

A few counts support this clonotype. This chain uses TRBV6-4 with TRBJ1-1; 7 positions match TRBD1. V trimming: 5 bases; J trimming: 6 bases; junction bases outside the gene matches: 9. Germline assignment: CDR1 MRHNA and CDR2 SNTAGT. This CDR3 has 14 residues. As DNA, the CDR3 is TGTGCCAGCAGTAGGGGGCAGGGGGGCGCTGAAGCTTTCTTT. Translating it yields CASSRGQGGAEAFF.

This clonotype was seen a few times. The chain uses TRBV7-9 and TRBJ1-1, with D maybe TRBD1 (5 bases). The length of the CDR3 is 11 residues. V was cut by 4 bases and J by 11 bases, with 11 bases left in between. Looked up from germline, CDR1 is SEHNR and CDR2 is FQNEAQ (reference sequence). The CDR3 coding sequence is TGTGCCAGCAGCTCTGGAGGGACCGCTTTCTTT. Amino acid sequence: CASSSGGTAFF.

J is TRBJ2-7 and V is TRBV19; TRBD2 might be the D (6 bases). Germline values: CDR1 LNHDA, CDR2 SQIVND (reference sequence). Trimming pared 2 bases from V and 2 bases from J, leaving 13 bases between. The length of the CDR3 is 15 residues. CDR3 in amino acids: CASSIFAGSTYEQYF. CDR3 nucleotides: TGTGCCAGTAGTATATTCGCGGGGTCGACCTACGAGCAGTACTTC.

This clonotype has more than one count but fewer than ten. The J gene is TRBJ1-1, the V gene TRBV20-1; D is unclear. This CDR3 has 14 amino acids. Germline V gene lookup returns CDR1 DFQATT and CDR2 SNEGSKA (reference sequence). V lost 3 bases to trimming and J lost 0 bases, with 11 bases between them. Here the CDR3 DNA reads TGCAGTGCTAGGGAGGGCGGCATGAACACTGAAGCTTTCTTT. Translation: CSAREGGMNTEAFF.

This chain joins TRBV5-1 and TRBJ1-1, with a weak D call TRBD1 (6 bases). The V and J ends lost 3 bases and 4 bases respectively, with 13 bases between them. The CDR3 contains 14 residues. CDR1 and CDR2 from the germline V gene are SGHRS and YFSETQ. The CDR3 loop is CASSSPGESTEAFF. In DNA, the CDR3 is TGCGCCAGCAGCTCCCCAGGGGAAAGCACTGAAGCTTTCTTT.

This clonotype was counted ten times or more. The J gene is TRBJ2-7, the V gene TRBV11-2; TRBD1 aligns across 7 bases. V dropped 5 bases and J dropped 3; count of bases not matched to a gene: 7. The CDR3 contains 14 residues. CDR1 is SGHAT and CDR2 is FQNNGV in the germline V gene. CDR3 DNA: TGTGCCAGCAGCGATTACGGGACAGTCTACGAGCAGTACTTC. Its protein product is CASSDYGTVYEQYF.

This clonotype has a handful of counts. The rearrangement joins TRBV20-1 to TRBJ1-5; D is undetermined. Trimming took off 0 bases at V and 3 bases at J, with 12 bases between the two ends. The CDR3 sequence is 15 residues long. CDR1 is DFQATT and CDR2 is SNEGSKA in the germline V gene (reference sequence). The CDR3: CSARDSRPFNQPQHF. The CDR3 bases are TGCAGTGCTAGAGACTCAAGGCCCTTCAATCAGCCCCAGCATTTT.

This clonotype came up a few times. The V gene is TRBV29-1, the J gene TRBJ1-1; 8 bases agree with TRBD1. V was clipped by 7 bases and J by 8 bases; unmatched bases: 6. Per the germline V gene, CDR1 is SQVTM and CDR2 is ANQGSEA. This CDR3 is built from 11 residues. The CDR3 loop is CSGGQGREAFF. As DNA, the CDR3 is TGCAGCGGCGGACAGGGACGGGAAGCTTTCTTT.

This clonotype showed up just a few times. V and J are TRBV6-2 or TRBV6-3 and TRBJ1-5; no clear D gene. The V end was cut by 5 bases, the J end by 0 bases, with 14 bases between. The CDR3 contains 16 residues. Germline values: CDR1 MNHEY, CDR2 SVGEGT. The CDR3 DNA follows: TGTGCCAGCAGTGAATGGGTCAGAACTAGCAATCAGCCCCAGCATTTT. This encodes CASSEWVRTSNQPQHF.

This sequence joins TRBV6-1 and TRBJ1-5; 11 positions agree with TRBD1. This CDR3 has 16 amino acids. Trimming removed 9 bases from V and 3 bases from J; junction bases left unmatched: 10. Germline assignment: CDR1 MNHNS and CDR2 SASEGT. The CDR3 DNA follows: TGTGCCAGGGCGGGACAGGGGGTTAGGAACAATCAGCCCCAGCATTTT. It encodes CARAGQGVRNNQPQHF.

In its sample, this clonotype was seen once. J is TRBJ2-6 and V is TRBV2, with D possibly being TRBD2 (6 bases). The CDR3 loop spans 16 amino acids. Germline V gives CDR1 SNHLY, CDR2 FYNNEI. V lost 7 bases, J lost 0 bases, and 13 bases lay in between. This CDR3 is CASTWRASSGANVLTF. In nucleotides, the CDR3 is TGTGCCAGCACCTGGAGGGCGAGCTCTGGGGCCAACGTCCTGACTTTC.

This clonotype has ten or more counts. The CDR3 DNA reads as TGTGCCAGCAGAAGGGCAGGGGCAGACACTGAAGCTTTCTTT. As protein: CASRRAGADTEAFF. V usage is TRBV6-1 and J usage is TRBJ1-1, with a possible D match to TRBD1 (6 bases). Trimming left V 6 bases short and J 3 bases short, with 14 bases between. The CDR3 spans 14 residues. CDR1 and CDR2 from the germline V gene are MNHNS and SASEGT.

This clonotype came up a few times. A read error may account for a junction end that differs from germline. The rearrangement uses TRBV28 and TRBJ1-1; tentative D call: TRBD1 (5 bases). CDR1 is MDHEN, CDR2 SYDVKM, per germline. This CDR3 is built from 15 residues. Here the CDR3 reads CVSSLGTPGDTEAFF. As DNA, the CDR3 is TGTGTCAGCAGTTTAGGGACCCCTGGAGACACTGAAGCTTTCTTT.

The chain is built from TRBV30 and TRBJ1-5; D is perhaps TRBD1 (6 bases). The V end lost 1 base, the J end lost 5 bases, and 9 bases lay between the germline ends. The CDR3 length is 13 residues. Germline V CDR1 and CDR2: GTSNPN, SVGIG (reference sequence). CDR3 coding DNA: TGTGCCTGGAGTGGGGACATTTATCAGCCCCAGCATTTT. This gives the protein CAWSGDIYQPQHF.